Following are 3 T cell receptor beta chains from one sample sequenced in a study of shared clonotypes between healthy human individuals (dated by TCRdb to about 2020). Library creation used the immunoSEQ multiplex PCR assay. TCRdb carries this immuneACCESS record with in-frame sequences only. Its versions omit some clonotypes, under half of them owing to an unresolved V gene in the studies checked, with the rest unexplained. This sample has around 2.5 million clones in its table, and 80% to 95% of those were observed once. The ten largest clones capture 0.36% of the sample. Sample: naive CD4+ T cells from PBMCs. Read against the paper, the sample's cell subset or site label means: CD45RA+ positively selected. Every receptor here comes from a man younger than 35 in good health. Some clones in this sample may be carry-over from other donors' samples.

To note about this clone: The sample holds other DNA sequences that translate to the same CDR3. J is TRBJ2-5 and V is TRBV5-1, with unresolved D. The V end lost 0 bases, the J end lost 3 bases, and 9 bases lay between the germline ends. This CDR3 has 14 amino acids. Germline V CDR1 and CDR2: SGHRS, YFSETQ. Here the CDR3 DNA reads TGCGCCAGCAGCTTGGCCCCCGCGGAAGAGACCCAGTACTTC. It is translated as CASSLAPAEETQYF.

This clone was picked up a small number of times. The chain is built from TRBV7-9 and TRBJ2-3; unclear D gene. The CDR3 runs 12 residues. Deletions cut 4 bases from V and 4 bases from J, with 6 bases between. The germline V gene has CDR1 SEHNR and CDR2 FQNEAQ (reference sequence). The CDR3 loop is CASSSTPDTQYF. CDR3 nucleotides: TGTGCCAGCAGCTCAACCCCAGATACGCAGTATTTT.

Of note for this clone: Other nucleotide sequences from this sample produce the same CDR3. The chain joins TRBV7-9 to TRBJ1-1, with 10 bases aligning to TRBD1. The J segment lost 4 bases and the V segment lost 7 bases, leaving 6 bases of the junction unmatched. CDR1 and CDR2 from the germline V gene are SEHNR and FQNEAQ (reference sequence). The CDR3 is 14 amino acids. The CDR3, as DNA: TGTGCCAGCAAAACTGGACAGGGGGTCACTGAAGCTTTCTTT. This encodes CASKTGQGVTEAFF.